The sequence of this T cell receptor beta chain was determined in a study of cytomegalovirus exposure and HLA in healthy donors. Study findings and constraints: HLA-A and HLA-B allele assignments for most subjects were reportedly predicted accurately using TCR beta sequences. Later analysis identified several of the most significant clusters that appeared linked to common viral pathogens. The authors later linked a missense DCLRE1C variant to TCR beta V- and J-gene trimming.

This PCR relied on a set of 60 Vbeta primers and 13 Jbeta primers. The table came from immunoSEQ multiplex PCR; TCRdb's copy has only in-frame clones and leaves some out. This repertoire shows 150,000 to 200,000 clones, 80% found once; its top ten account for about 0.7%. With regard to this clone: What it binds is unknown.

Germline CDR1 is MNHNS and CDR2 is SASEGT. The CDR3 is 13 residues long. Trimming took 5 bases from V and 1 from J, leaving 8 bases between them. Sequenced input: PBMCs. The V call is TRBV6-1, the J call TRBJ1-2, with a tentative D call TRBD1 (6 bases). The receptor was derived from a boy between 10 and 17 years old in good health and CMV-seronegative. The DNA of the CDR3 is TGTGCCAGCAGTCTGGACAGTAACTATGGCTACACCTTC. Amino acid sequence: CASSLDSNYGYTF.